One and the same sample provided the 30 T cell receptor beta chains below, sequenced in a study of blood T cell repertoires in COVID-19. Assay used: immunoSEQ multiplex PCR; TCRdb lists only in-frame clones, some missing. The top ten clones hold around 15% of a sample with around 68,000 clones, 82% of them seen once. The material sequenced was peripheral blood. The receptors shown here come from a man older than 75 with active COVID-19.

This clone was seen a few times. V gene TRBV28 combines with J gene TRBJ2-1; a weak D match, TRBD2 (5 bases). Germline CDR1 is MDHEN and CDR2 is SYDVKM. The CDR3 runs 17 residues. V shed 3 bases and J shed 5 bases, with 20 bases lying between them. The CDR3, as DNA: TGTGCCAGCAGTTTTACCTTTACGGGATCCTCTAACAATGAGCAGTTCTTC. Its translation is CASSFTFTGSSNNEQFF.

This clone was found once. The chain employs TRBV2 and TRBJ1-5; TRBD1 aligns across 8 bases. Per the germline V gene, CDR1 is SNHLY and CDR2 is FYNNEI. V trimming: 5 bases; J trimming: 4 bases; junction bases outside the gene matches: 7. The CDR3 loop spans 15 amino acids. CDR3 residues: CASSMGQAHNQPQHF. The CDR3 coding sequence is TGTGCCAGCAGTATGGGACAGGCGCATAATCAGCCCCAGCATTTT.

This chain connects TRBV27 to TRBJ1-2; 7 bases line up with TRBD1. Germline V gene lookup returns CDR1 MNHEY and CDR2 SMNVEV (reference sequence). V dropped 0 bases and J dropped 3; count of bases not matched to a gene: 7. The CDR3 contains 16 residues. CDR3 sequence (DNA): TGTGCCAGCAGTTTATCAGGCCCCGACAGGGACTATGGCTACACCTTC. The encoded protein is CASSLSGPDRDYGYTF.

The rearrangement uses TRBV6-2 or TRBV6-3 and TRBJ1-5, with 7 bases fitting TRBD1. Germline assignment: CDR1 MNHEY and CDR2 SVGEGT. The CDR3 has 18 amino acids. The V and J ends lost 5 bases and 2 bases, in that order; junction bases with no gene match: 15. CDR3 in amino acids: CASSKATKGAYGNQPQHF. DNA of the CDR3: TGTGCCAGCAGTAAAGCCACCAAGGGGGCCTATGGCAATCAGCCCCAGCATTTT.

This chain links TRBV24-1 with TRBJ2-7; maybe TRBD1 (6 bases). The CDR3 spans 15 residues. Between the trimmed V and J ends, which lost 4 bases and 3 bases, there was a span of 15 bases. Germline CDR1 reads KGHDR; CDR2 reads SFDVKD. CDR3 sequence (DNA): TGTGCCACCAGTGACCCTGGACAGAACCACTACGAGCAGTACTTC. This sequence encodes CATSDPGQNHYEQYF.

This chain links TRBV6-2 or TRBV6-3 with TRBJ2-7, with 11 positions matching TRBD1. V lost 5 bases to trimming and J lost 4 bases; unmatched junction nucleotides: 7. Germline CDR1 is MNHEY and CDR2 is SVGEGT. CDR3 size: 15 residues. CDR3 in amino acids: CASSKMGQGVYEQYF. The DNA for the CDR3 is TGTGCCAGCAGTAAAATGGGACAGGGGGTTTACGAGCAGTACTTC.

The rearrangement joins TRBV21-1 to TRBJ1-4; the table's D call of TRBD1 was not tested on the DNA. TRBV21-1 constitutes a pseudogene. The CDR3 runs to 15 residues. The CDR3 protein is CASSKARDRDEKLFF. The DNA for the CDR3 is TGTGCCAGCAGCAAAGCTCGGGACAGGGATGAAAAACTGTTTTTT.

V and J are TRBV19 and TRBJ1-1; D is possibly TRBD1 (5 bases). The CDR3 sequence is 16 residues long. The V end lost 7 bases, the J end lost 5 bases, and 23 bases lay between the germline ends. Germline V CDR1 and CDR2: LNHDA, SQIVND (reference sequence). The CDR3 nucleotides are TGTGCCAGTACCGGTCTGTCTCCGCCAAAGGGGACTGAAGCTTTCTTT. Residues: CASTGLSPPKGTEAFF.

This clone has only one observation. The CDR3 protein is CASSFVGTGDAHGYTF. As DNA, the CDR3 is TGTGCCAGCAGCTTCGTCGGGACAGGGGACGCTCATGGCTACACCTTC. The gene calls are TRBV28 and TRBJ1-2; the match to TRBD1 covers 10 bases. Looked up from germline, CDR1 is MDHEN and CDR2 is SYDVKM. The junction had 13 bases not matched to a gene; V was cut back by 6 bases and J by 6 bases. CDR3 length: 16 residues.

In this sample, this clone turned up a few times. V and J are TRBV5-4 and TRBJ2-7, with 10 nucleotides matching TRBD1. Germline V lookup: CDR1 SGHNT, CDR2 YYREEE (reference sequence). The trim removed 6 bases at V and 1 base at J, leaving 7 bases unmatched. This CDR3 spans 15 amino acids. The DNA for the CDR3 is TGTGCCAGCAAGGGGGGGACAGGGGTTTCCTACGAGCAGTACTTC. It encodes CASKGGTGVSYEQYF.

This rearrangement joins TRBV2 to TRBJ1-2; a possible D gene is TRBD1 (5 bases). This CDR3 has 13 amino acids. The germline V gene encodes CDR1 SNHLY and CDR2 FYNNEI. Trimming pared 1 base from V and 7 bases from J, leaving 10 bases between. CDR3 region: CASSEGQGSGYTF. CDR3 coding DNA: TGTGCCAGCAGTGAAGGGCAGGGAAGTGGCTACACCTTC.

The CDR3 reads CASSSPLTGGETQYF. The CDR3 bases are TGTGCCAGCAGCTCCCCACTTACGGGTGGGGAGACCCAGTACTTC. The chain combines TRBV7-9 with TRBJ2-5, with no clear D. The germline V gene encodes CDR1 SEHNR and CDR2 FQNEAQ (reference sequence). The V end lost 4 bases, the J end lost 5 bases, and 17 bases lay between the germline ends. CDR3 length equals 15 residues.

The V and J genes are TRBV4-2 and TRBJ2-3; D is ambiguous. CDR3 size: 13 residues. Germline loops: CDR1 LGHNA, CDR2 YNFKEQ. Trimming pared 1 base from V and 2 bases from J, leaving 4 bases between. CDR3 sequence: CASSQVATDTQYF. DNA for the CDR3: TGTGCCAGCAGCCAAGTGGCCACAGATACGCAGTATTTT.

This clone occurred a few times. The rearrangement uses TRBV3-1 (or the pseudogene TRBV3-2) and TRBJ2-4, with D possibly TRBD2 on 5 matching bases. V gave up 2 bases and J gave up 0 bases, with 11 bases separating them. This CDR3 spans 16 amino acids. Germline values: CDR1 LGHDT, CDR2 YNNKEL (reference sequence). CDR3 nucleotide sequence: TGTGCCAGCAGCCAATCAGCGGAACTAGCCAAAAACATTCAGTACTTC. This translates into CASSQSAELAKNIQYF.

This chain links TRBV18 with TRBJ2-6; D uncertain. The CDR3 sequence is 15 residues long. Per germline, CDR1 KGHSH and CDR2 LQKENI. V lost 0 bases and J lost 2, with 5 bases in between. CDR3 sequence (DNA): TGTGCCAGCTCACCACCGTCCACTGGGGCCAACGTCCTGACTTTC. It encodes CASSPPSTGANVLTF.

The chain employs TRBV7-3 and TRBJ2-1, with TRBD2 identical over 16 bases. The CDR3 loop spans 16 amino acids. The ends lost 2 bases at V and 9 bases at J; junction bases unmatched: 4. Germline V lookup: CDR1 SGHTA, CDR2 FQGTGA. The CDR3 DNA reads as TGTGCCAGCAGCTTATTGGGACTAGCGGGAGGGGGTGAGCAGTTCTTC. Protein: CASSLLGLAGGGEQFF.

The V call is TRBV5-6, the J call TRBJ1-5; 10 bases match TRBD1. Losses at the gene ends were 4 bases for V and 7 bases for J; bases not matched to a gene: 11. Germline loops: CDR1 SGHDT, CDR2 YYEEEE. This CDR3 comprises 16 residues. CDR3: CASSDGTGAAMQPQHF. The CDR3 DNA reads TGTGCCAGCAGCGATGGGACAGGGGCCGCCATGCAGCCCCAGCATTTT.

In DNA, the CDR3 is TGTGCCAGCAGTTACGAACCAGGGGAGACTGAAGCTTTCTTT. It codes for CASSYEPGETEAFF. This chain joins TRBV6-5 and TRBJ1-1; D may be TRBD1 (6 bases). Trimming took 2 bases from V and 5 from J, leaving 12 bases between them. CDR3 length: 14 amino acids. CDR1 and CDR2 (germline): MNHEY, SVGAGI.

This chain joins TRBV3-1 (or the pseudogene TRBV3-2) and TRBJ2-1; 8 bases line up with TRBD2. The CDR3 covers 11 residues. After removal of 0 bases from V and 15 bases from J, the junction contained 1 base not matched to a gene. Per the germline V gene, CDR1 is LGHDT and CDR2 is YNNKEL (reference sequence). CDR3 protein: CASSQEREAFF. CDR3 DNA: TGTGCCAGCAGCCAAGAGCGGGAGGCGTTCTTC.

This chain joins TRBV19 and TRBJ2-7; D is ambiguous. This CDR3 region has 14 residues. Per germline, CDR1 LNHDA and CDR2 SQIVND (reference sequence). V gave up 3 bases and J gave up 4 bases, with 13 bases separating them. Written as DNA, the CDR3 is TGTGCCAGTAGTATCCAGGTGTCCCTTTACGAGCAGTACTTC. Its translation is CASSIQVSLYEQYF.

CDR3 sequence reads: CASSPQTSADTQYF. Here the CDR3 DNA reads TGTGCCAGTAGTCCTCAGACTAGCGCAGATACGCAGTATTTT. The V call is TRBV19, the J call TRBJ2-3, with 8 bases identical to TRBD2. Germline-derived CDR1 and CDR2 are LNHDA and SQIVND (reference sequence). The CDR3 spans 14 residues. The V and J ends lost 5 bases and 4 bases, in that order; junction bases with no gene match: 5.

This chain connects TRBV28 to TRBJ1-2, with a tentative D call TRBD1 (6 bases). Germline assignment: CDR1 MDHEN and CDR2 SYDVKM. V was cut by 7 bases and J by 4 bases, with 13 bases left in between. The CDR3 is 13 amino acids. In DNA form, the CDR3 reads TGTGCCAGCATCCCCCAGGGGTTCTATGGCTACACCTTC. Protein product: CASIPQGFYGYTF.

In nucleotides, the CDR3 is TGCAGCGCCCAACGACAGGGGAATTTGTACACCTTC. It is translated as CSAQRQGNLYTF. The chain carries TRBV29-1 and TRBJ1-2, with TRBD1 matching 8 bases. Trimming removed 7 bases from V and 11 bases from J; junction bases left unmatched: 12. The CDR3 runs 12 residues. CDR1 is SQVTM and CDR2 is ANQGSEA in the germline V gene.

The chain couples TRBV7-2 to TRBJ2-5; 7 bases align to TRBD1. Germline V CDR1 and CDR2: SGHTA, FQGNSA. The CDR3 length is 15 residues. V gave up 3 bases and J gave up 6 bases; unmatched junction bases: 10. In DNA form, the CDR3 reads TGTGCCAGCAGCTTGATCGCGGCAGGGGGAAAGACCCAGTACTTC. Amino acids: CASSLIAAGGKTQYF.

The chain is built from TRBV6-1 and TRBJ2-5; possible D gene TRBD1, 5 bases. Germline-derived CDR1 and CDR2 are MNHNS and SASEGT. The CDR3 totals 14 residues. The ends were cut back, 2 bases at V and 5 bases at J, with 12 bases in the middle. The DNA of the CDR3 is TGTGCCAGCAGTGAAACTCAGGGCTATGAGACCCAGTACTTC. Protein: CASSETQGYETQYF.

V gene TRBV10-3 combines with J gene TRBJ2-3; D is unresolved. Trimming cost V 6 bases and J 1 base, with 8 bases left between them. The CDR3 contains 13 residues. Germline lookup yields CDR1 ENHRY and CDR2 SYGVKD. The CDR3 sequence: CAIRDSGTDTQYF. The CDR3 DNA reads as TGTGCCATCAGAGACTCCGGCACAGATACGCAGTATTTT.

The rearrangement uses TRBV19 and TRBJ1-4; 10 bases align to TRBD1. Germline lookup yields CDR1 LNHDA and CDR2 SQIVND (reference sequence). J was trimmed by 7 bases and V by 6 bases; bases with no gene match: 14. This CDR3 is built from 17 residues. The CDR3 DNA reads TGTGCCAGTAGCCATTACCGGGACAGGGGAAGAGGTGAAAAACTGTTTTTT. Its protein product is CASSHYRDRGRGEKLFF.

The chain employs TRBV6-5 and TRBJ1-1; D remains ambiguous. CDR1 is MNHEY, CDR2 SVGAGI, per germline. CDR3 length: 14 residues. Trimming shortened V by 1 base and J by 1 base, and 7 bases separated the two germline ends. The CDR3 sequence: CASSYYEGNTEAFF. CDR3 coding DNA: TGTGCCAGCAGTTACTATGAGGGGAACACTGAAGCTTTCTTT.

The chain combines TRBV27 with TRBJ1-4; TRBD1 aligns across 7 bases. CDR3 length: 15 amino acids. The germline gives CDR1 MNHEY, CDR2 SMNVEV (reference sequence). J gave up 0 bases and V 6 bases, and 4 bases lay outside the gene matches. CDR3 sequence reads: CASSSQGATNEKLFF. Written as DNA, the CDR3 is TGTGCCAGCAGCTCCCAGGGGGCAACTAATGAAAAACTGTTTTTT.

In nucleotides, the CDR3 is TGTGCCAGCAGCTCGACAGGGCTTAGAGCTTTCTTT. It translates to CASSSTGLRAFF. This chain joins TRBV13 and TRBJ1-1; 7 positions match TRBD1. The CDR3 is 12 residues long. The V and J ends lost 4 bases and 10 bases, in that order; junction bases with no gene match: 6. CDR1 PRHDT and CDR2 FYEKMQ come from the germline V gene (reference sequence).